This T cell receptor (beta chain) was sequenced in a study of blood T cell repertoires in COVID-19. Background on the study: The cDNA or gDNA used as material had been derived from T cells, B-cell-depleted T cells, or PBMCs.

The data were produced by immunoSEQ multiplex PCR, yet TCRdb's version contains in-frame clones alone and is incomplete. The sample consists of roughly 140,000 clones, 80% to 90% of them appearing once. The CDR3 sequence is 15 residues long. From germline, CDR1 is LGHNT and CDR2 FRNRAP. The V gene lost 0 bases and the J gene lost 9 bases, with 17 bases spanning the gap. The clonotype originates from a woman in her fifties or sixties with COVID-19, enrolled during active disease. The material sequenced was peripheral blood. The chain recombines TRBV12-5 with TRBJ2-5, with a weak D call TRBD2 (5 bases). CDR3 nucleotide sequence: TGTGCTAGTGGTTTGGTAGCGGCCCGGAGTGGAGCCCAGTACTTC. This translates into CASGLVAARSGAQYF.